These 5 T cell receptor beta chains share one sample of origin, sequenced in a study of post-analysis software for immune sequencing data. Study-wide findings and caveats: The five TRBV segments detected at higher frequency in patients than in controls included TRBV5-6, TRBV5-1 and TRBV20-1.

Their antigen targets remain unknown. Unique molecular identifiers featured in each of the TCR beta cDNA libraries. TCRdb called the PCR reads again in MiXCR, with one record for every CDR3 protein. The data show fewer than 900,000 distinct CDR3 sequences, more than 45% seen once. Sequencing was performed on blood. Receptors originate from a girl aged 5 to 17 with multiple sclerosis.

This clonotype came up a few times. The chain links TRBV4-2 to TRBJ2-7; D may be TRBD1 (5 bases). V gave up 1 base and J gave up 1 base, with 20 bases separating them. This CDR3 comprises 18 residues. Germline CDR1 and CDR2: LGHNA and YNFKEQ. The CDR3 here is CASSQGLRVDKGSYEQYF. The CDR3 nucleotides read TGTGCCAGCAGCCAAGGCCTCAGGGTGGACAAGGGATCCTACGAGCAGTACTTC.

A few counts support this clonotype. V and J are TRBV29-1 and TRBJ2-7, with a possible D match to TRBD2 (6 bases). The CDR3 extends over 12 amino acids. Germline lookup yields CDR1 SQVTM and CDR2 ANQGSEA. V lost 4 bases and J 0 bases, leaving 7 bases between the germline ends. CDR3 nucleotides: TGCAGCGTTGCGGGGGTCTCCTACGAGCAGTACTTC. It is translated as CSVAGVSYEQYF.

V gene TRBV20-1 combines with J gene TRBJ2-7, with a tentative D call TRBD2 (5 bases). The closer fit of TRBJ2-5 to the DNA end suggests the J call may be wrong. CDR1 is DFQATT and CDR2 is SNEGSKA in the germline V gene (reference sequence). The CDR3 sequence is 15 residues long. The CDR3 DNA follows: TGCAGTGCTTCGTACGGGCCGGAAACTCGGGGGACCCAGTACTTC. Its protein product is CSASYGPETRGTQYF.

The rearrangement uses TRBV7-2 and TRBJ1-2, with TRBD1 matching 7 bases. V shed 5 bases, J shed 0 bases, and the junction held 9 bases outside the gene matches. The CDR3 is 16 residues long. Germline V gene lookup returns CDR1 SGHTA and CDR2 FQGNSA. The CDR3 DNA reads as TGTGCCAGCAGCCCTCCGGACAGGCTCTCTAACTATGGCTACACCTTC. Translating gives CASSPPDRLSNYGYTF.

This clonotype was counted between two and nine times. V is TRBV15 and J is TRBJ2-3, with TRBD2 identical over 10 bases. The germline V gene encodes CDR1 LNHNV and CDR2 YYDKDF (reference sequence). CDR3 size: 15 residues. The V segment lost 3 bases and the J segment 8 bases; nucleotides outside the gene matches: 8. The CDR3 region is CATSSILAGDRTQYF. The DNA for the CDR3 is TGTGCCACCAGCAGCATTCTAGCGGGAGATCGTACGCAGTATTTT.